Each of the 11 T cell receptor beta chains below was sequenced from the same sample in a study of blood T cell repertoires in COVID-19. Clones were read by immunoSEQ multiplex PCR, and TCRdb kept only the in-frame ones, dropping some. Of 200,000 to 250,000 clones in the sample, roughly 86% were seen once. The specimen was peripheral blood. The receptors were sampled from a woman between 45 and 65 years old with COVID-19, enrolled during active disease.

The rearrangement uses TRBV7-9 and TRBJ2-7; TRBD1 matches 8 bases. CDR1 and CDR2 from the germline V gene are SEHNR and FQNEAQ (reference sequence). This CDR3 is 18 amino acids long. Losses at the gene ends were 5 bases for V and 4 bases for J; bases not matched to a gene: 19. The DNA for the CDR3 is TGTGCCAGCAGCCCCGGGACAGGAGGCTTCGGGCCGCATTACGAGCAGTACTTC. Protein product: CASSPGTGGFGPHYEQYF.

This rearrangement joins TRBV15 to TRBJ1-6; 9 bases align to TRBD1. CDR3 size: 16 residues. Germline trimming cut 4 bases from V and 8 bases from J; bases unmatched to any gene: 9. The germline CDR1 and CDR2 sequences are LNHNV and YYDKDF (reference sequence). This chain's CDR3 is CATSKRDRVGDSPLHF. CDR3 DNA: TGTGCCACCAGCAAGAGGGACAGGGTGGGAGATTCACCCCTCCACTTT.

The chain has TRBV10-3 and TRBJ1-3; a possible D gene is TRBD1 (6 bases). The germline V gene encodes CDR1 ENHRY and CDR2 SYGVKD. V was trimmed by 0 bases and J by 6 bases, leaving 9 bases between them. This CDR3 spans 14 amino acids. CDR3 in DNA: TGTGCCATCAGTGAGTCAAGGGGGACAAACACCATATATTTT. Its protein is CAISESRGTNTIYF.

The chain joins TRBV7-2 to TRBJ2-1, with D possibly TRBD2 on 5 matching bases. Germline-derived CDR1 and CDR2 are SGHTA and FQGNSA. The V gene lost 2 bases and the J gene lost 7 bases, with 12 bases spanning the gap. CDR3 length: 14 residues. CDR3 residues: CASSLIRGLNEQFF. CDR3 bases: TGTGCCAGCAGCTTAATCCGGGGTCTGAATGAGCAGTTCTTC.

The CDR3, as DNA: TGTGCCAGCAGCGCCCAGGGACTAGCGGTTGTAGGCGAGCAGTACTTC. Its translation is CASSAQGLAVVGEQYF. This chain links TRBV5-4 with TRBJ2-7, with TRBD2 matching over 11 bases. Germline V gene sequence: CDR1 SGHNT, CDR2 YYREEE (reference sequence). The CDR3 runs 16 residues. Losses at the gene ends were 4 bases for V and 6 bases for J; bases not matched to a gene: 12.

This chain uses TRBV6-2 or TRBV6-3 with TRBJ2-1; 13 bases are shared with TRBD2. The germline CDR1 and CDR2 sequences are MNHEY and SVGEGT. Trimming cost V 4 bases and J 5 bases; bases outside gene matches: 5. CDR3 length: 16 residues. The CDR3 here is CASSSRLAGGHNEQFF. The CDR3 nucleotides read TGTGCCAGCAGTTCCCGACTAGCGGGGGGACACAATGAGCAGTTCTTC.

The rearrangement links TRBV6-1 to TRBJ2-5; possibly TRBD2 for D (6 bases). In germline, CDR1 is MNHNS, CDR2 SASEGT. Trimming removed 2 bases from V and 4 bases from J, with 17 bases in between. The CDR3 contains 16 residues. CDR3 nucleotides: TGTGCCAGCAGTGAAACCCACCCGGGGGTAGGAGAGACCCAGTACTTC. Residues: CASSETHPGVGETQYF.

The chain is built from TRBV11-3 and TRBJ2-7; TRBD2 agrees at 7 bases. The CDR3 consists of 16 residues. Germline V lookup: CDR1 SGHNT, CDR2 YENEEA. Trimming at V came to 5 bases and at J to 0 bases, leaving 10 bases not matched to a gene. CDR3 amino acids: CASSPREAGTSYEQYF. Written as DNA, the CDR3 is TGTGCCAGCAGCCCCCGGGAGGCAGGGACCTCCTACGAGCAGTACTTC.

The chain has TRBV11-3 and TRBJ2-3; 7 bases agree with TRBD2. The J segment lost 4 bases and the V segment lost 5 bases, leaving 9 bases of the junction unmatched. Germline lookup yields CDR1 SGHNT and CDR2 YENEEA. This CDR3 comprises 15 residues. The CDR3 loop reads CASSGRTSLADTQYF. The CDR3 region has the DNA TGTGCCAGCAGCGGACGGACTAGTTTAGCAGATACGCAGTATTTT. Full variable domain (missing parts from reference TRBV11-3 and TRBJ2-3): EAGVVQSPRYKIIEKKQPVAFWCNPISGHNTLYWYLQNLGQGPELLIRYENEEAVDDSQLPKDRFSAERLKGVDSTLKIQPAELGDSAVYLCASSGRTSLADTQYFGPGTRLTVL.

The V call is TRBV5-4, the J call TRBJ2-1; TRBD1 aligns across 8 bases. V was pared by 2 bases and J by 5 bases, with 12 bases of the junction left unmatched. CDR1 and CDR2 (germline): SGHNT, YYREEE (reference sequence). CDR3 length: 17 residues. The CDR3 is CASSLGGRQGADNEQFF. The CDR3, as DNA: TGTGCCAGCAGCTTAGGGGGACGGCAGGGGGCAGACAATGAGCAGTTCTTC.

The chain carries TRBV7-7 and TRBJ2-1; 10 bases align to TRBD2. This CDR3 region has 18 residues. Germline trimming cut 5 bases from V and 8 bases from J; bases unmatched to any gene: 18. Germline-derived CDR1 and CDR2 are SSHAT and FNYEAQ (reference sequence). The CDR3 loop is CASSVRLGSGGYSDEQFF. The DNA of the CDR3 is TGTGCCAGCAGCGTCCGCCTAGGTAGCGGGGGGTATTCTGATGAGCAGTTCTTC.